These T cell receptor beta chains were read from a single sample in a study of cytomegalovirus exposure and HLA in healthy donors. Sequenced by immunoSEQ multiplex PCR; TCRdb stores in-frame clones only, minus some. The sample shows about 140,000 clones, 65% to 90% of them seen only once. The sequenced material came from PBMCs. The source is a female donor in good health and CMV-seronegative. The conserved cysteine and the conserved F or W are not part of the CDR3 here.

cdr3_aa j_call v_call
ATGLSNTGELF TRBJ2-2 TRBV15
ASSFLGQGASNQPQH TRBJ1-5 TRBV5-6
ASRTHASTDTQY TRBJ2-3 TRBV25-1
ATSKGLAGGVGTGELF TRBJ2-2 TRBV15
ASSRTLNNEKLF TRBJ1-4 TRBV6-5
AWSMGGRAYEQY TRBJ2-7 TRBV30
ASSLTTGTQPQH TRBJ1-5 TRBV5-1
SVAGDPGELF TRBJ2-2 TRBV29-1
AWSGLAGNLKQY TRBJ2-7 TRBV30
ASSLASVTGELF TRBJ2-2 TRBV7-9
ASSSAGGNTEAF TRBJ1-1 TRBV5-1
SAYGPSGSKTGELF TRBJ2-2 TRBV29-1
ASSESRGSGELF TRBJ2-2 TRBV10-1
ASSTISGSGELF TRBJ2-2 TRBV19
ASSLPRDYSAGANVLT TRBJ2-6 TRBV7-6
ASSLGLNTGELF TRBJ2-2 TRBV28
ASSVGTGKNEKLF TRBJ1-4 TRBV7-9
ASSFLGGTYNEQF TRBJ2-1 TRBV5-1
ASSARPGGYEQY TRBJ2-7 TRBV9
ASSQQGALTEAF TRBJ1-1 TRBV19
ASSLGTYTDTQY TRBJ2-3 TRBV5-4
ASSSGTGQYGYT TRBJ1-2 TRBV7-2
ASGRPQCSGNTIY TRBJ1-3 TRBV12-5
ASSREGLAGTGELF TRBJ2-2 TRBV10-1
ASSSPSSDTQY TRBJ2-3 TRBV11-3
ASRPGQGTSGGGSDTQY TRBJ2-3 TRBV27
ASSLRSGQGAYEQY TRBJ2-7 TRBV7-2
ASRTANNQPQH TRBJ1-5 TRBV6-5
ASSFRRISGTNEKLF TRBJ1-4 TRBV4-2
ASSELHPGQGYEQY TRBJ2-7 TRBV10-2
ASSISGIGSYNEQF TRBJ2-1 TRBV19
ASSLPGLAGTGELF TRBJ2-2 TRBV5-4
ASSLWSNSEDEQY TRBJ2-7 TRBV28
ASSFGGSVLDPPL TRBJ2-1 TRBV7-9
ASSVLGHSNQPQH TRBJ1-5 TRBV27
ASRPGTGVSYEQY TRBJ2-7 TRBV6-5
ASSPLPGLPNTGELF TRBJ2-2 TRBV27
ASSQDSPSGNEQF TRBJ2-1 TRBV4-2
ASSLSASNYGYT TRBJ1-2 TRBV27
ASSFGSGRQH TRBJ1-5 TRBV5-6
ASSYRTSPYEQY TRBJ2-7 TRBV6-5
ASSLSGGVARETQY TRBJ2-5 TRBV9
ASSRRGSWNTGELF TRBJ2-2 TRBV27
AWSVHKFYGYT TRBJ1-2 TRBV30
ASSVVDMSPRLRNEQF TRBJ2-1 TRBV9
ASSQNIWRNTEAF TRBJ1-1 TRBV14
SVEKHLNTEAF TRBJ1-1 TRBV29-1
ASSERRGGSHNEQF TRBJ2-1 TRBV6-4
ASSQDRSGANVLT TRBJ2-6 TRBV27